This passage covers 9 T cell receptor beta chains from one sample sequenced in a study of chemoradiotherapy in HPV16-positive cancers. Sequenced by immunoSEQ multiplex PCR; TCRdb stores in-frame clones only, minus some. Here the sample spans 25,000 to 30,000 clones, roughly 92% being singletons. Sequencing used blood, obtained from a patient who underwent chemoradiotherapy. The receptors come from a human donor with HPV-associated anogenital cancer.

The V gene is TRBV20-1, the J gene TRBJ2-7; TRBD2 is a possible D gene (5 bases). The CDR3 loop spans 11 amino acids. V lost 3 bases, J lost 7 bases, and 10 bases lay in between. The germline V gene encodes CDR1 DFQATT and CDR2 SNEGSKA (reference sequence). DNA of the CDR3: TGCAGTGCTAGGTCGGGGTGGGAGCAGTACTTC. Amino acids: CSARSGWEQYF.

Note on this clone: Mismatch with germline at one junction end may stem from a read error. The chain carries TRBV10-3 and TRBJ1-1, with D unresolved. CDR1 is ENHRY and CDR2 is SYGVKD in the germline V gene. The CDR3 is 12 amino acids. Written as DNA, the CDR3 is TGTGCCATCAGTGGCGGGAACTCTGAAGCTTTCTTT. Its protein product is CAISGGNSEAFF.

This rearrangement joins TRBV5-1 to TRBJ1-2, with 8 bases matching TRBD1. This CDR3 is built from 15 residues. The germline V gene encodes CDR1 SGHRS and CDR2 YFSETQ. The trim removed 4 bases at V and 0 bases at J, leaving 5 bases unmatched. The CDR3 sequence: CASSARTGTNYGYTF. Here the CDR3 DNA reads TGCGCCAGCAGCGCCAGGACAGGGACTAACTATGGCTACACCTTC.

This clone was recorded a few times. Different DNA sequences within this sample yield the same CDR3. The chain couples TRBV7-2 to TRBJ1-2; D uncertain. Germline V lookup: CDR1 SGHTA, CDR2 FQGNSA. The V gene lost 1 base and the J gene lost 3 bases, with 9 bases spanning the gap. The CDR3 loop spans 14 amino acids. CDR3 amino acids: CASSLVRGDYGYTF. The DNA for the CDR3 is TGTGCCAGCAGCTTAGTTCGGGGAGACTATGGCTACACCTTC. The whole variable domain, filled in from reference TRBV7-2 and TRBJ1-2, reads GAGVSQSPSNKVTEKGKDVELRCDPISGHTALYWYRQSLGQGLEFLIYFQGNSAPDKSGLPSDRFSAERTGGSVSTLTIQRTQQEDSAVYLCASSLVRGDYGYTFGSGTRLTVV.

The chain couples TRBV19 to TRBJ2-3; possible D gene TRBD2, 5 bases. CDR3 length: 15 amino acids. The V and J ends lost 3 bases and 3 bases respectively, with 13 bases between them. The germline V gene encodes CDR1 LNHDA and CDR2 SQIVND (reference sequence). CDR3 residues: CASSMWRVETDTQYF. CDR3 nucleotides: TGTGCCAGTAGTATGTGGCGGGTCGAAACAGATACGCAGTATTTT.

The genes are TRBV21-1 and TRBJ2-1; the table's D call TRBD2 went unverified against the DNA. TRBV21-1 is an annotated pseudogene. The CDR3 is made up of 17 amino acids. The CDR3 reads CASILLFPSGAYNEQFF. The CDR3 DNA follows: TGTGCCAGCATCTTACTCTTCCCTAGCGGGGCCTACAATGAGCAGTTCTTC.

For this clone: The junction departs from germline at one end; a sequencing error may be responsible. V gene TRBV7-7 combines with J gene TRBJ2-7; no reliable D call. CDR1 SSHAT and CDR2 FNYEAQ come from the germline V gene (reference sequence). CDR3 length: 13 amino acids. The CDR3 sequence: CASSLDITYEQYF. CDR3 sequence (DNA): TGTGCTAGCAGCTTAGATATTACCTACGAGCAGTACTTC.

This chain uses TRBV4-1 with TRBJ1-1; D uncertain. The CDR3 runs to 15 residues. Germline V gene sequence: CDR1 MGHRA, CDR2 YSYEKL. Trimming removed 0 bases from V and 0 bases from J, with 8 bases in between. In DNA, the CDR3 is TGCGCCAGCAGCCAAGAAAGGGTCCTGAACACTGAAGCTTTCTTT. Protein: CASSQERVLNTEAFF.

The genes are TRBV27 and TRBJ1-5; TRBD1 aligns across 7 bases. The CDR3 runs 15 residues. CDR1 is MNHEY, CDR2 SMNVEV, per germline (reference sequence). The J segment lost 0 bases and the V segment lost 4 bases, leaving 3 bases of the junction unmatched. The CDR3 here is CASSSGQFSNQPQHF. In DNA, the CDR3 is TGTGCCAGCAGTTCGGGACAGTTTAGCAATCAGCCCCAGCATTTT.